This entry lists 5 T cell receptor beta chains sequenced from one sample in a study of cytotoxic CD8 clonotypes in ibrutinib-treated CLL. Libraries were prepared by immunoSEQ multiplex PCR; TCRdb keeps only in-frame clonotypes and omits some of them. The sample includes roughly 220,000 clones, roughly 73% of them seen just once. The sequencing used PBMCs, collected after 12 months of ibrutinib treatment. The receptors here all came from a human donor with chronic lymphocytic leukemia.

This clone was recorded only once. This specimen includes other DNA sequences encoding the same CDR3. In DNA, the CDR3 is TGTGCCAGCAGTCCTCGGACAGGGGATAATCAGCCCCAGCATTTT. This sequence encodes CASSPRTGDNQPQHF. V is TRBV2 and J is TRBJ1-5; 9 nucleotides align to TRBD1. The CDR3 has 15 amino acids. V lost 5 bases to trimming and J lost 4 bases; unmatched junction nucleotides: 6. CDR1 and CDR2 (germline): SNHLY, FYNNEI.

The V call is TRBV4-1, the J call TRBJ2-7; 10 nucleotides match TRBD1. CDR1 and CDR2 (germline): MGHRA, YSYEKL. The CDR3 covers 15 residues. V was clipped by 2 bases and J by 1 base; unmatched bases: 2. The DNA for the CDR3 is TGCGCCAGCAGCCAACGGGACAGGGGTTCCTACGAGCAGTACTTC. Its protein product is CASSQRDRGSYEQYF.

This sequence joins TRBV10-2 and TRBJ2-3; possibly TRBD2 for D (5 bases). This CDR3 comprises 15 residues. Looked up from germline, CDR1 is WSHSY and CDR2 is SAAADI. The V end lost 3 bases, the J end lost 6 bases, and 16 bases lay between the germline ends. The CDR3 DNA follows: TGCGCCAGCAGTGAACTGGACTCTCCTGGGGATACGCAGTATTTT. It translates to CASSELDSPGDTQYF.

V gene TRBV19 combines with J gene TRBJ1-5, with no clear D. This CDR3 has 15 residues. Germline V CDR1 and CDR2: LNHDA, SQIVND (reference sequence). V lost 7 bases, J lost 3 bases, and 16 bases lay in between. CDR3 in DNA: TGTGCCAGTACCGGCGGGAGGATAAACAATCAGCCCCAGCATTTT. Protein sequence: CASTGGRINNQPQHF.

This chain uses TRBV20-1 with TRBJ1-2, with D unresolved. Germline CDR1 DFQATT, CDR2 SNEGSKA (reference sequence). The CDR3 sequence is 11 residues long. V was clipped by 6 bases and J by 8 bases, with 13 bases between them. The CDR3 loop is CSANTAMGYTF. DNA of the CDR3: TGCAGTGCAAATACTGCGATGGGCTACACCTTC.